This TCR beta chain was documented in a study of T cells in Graves' hyperthyroidism and ophthalmopathy. RNA transcripts provided the source from which TCR beta CDR3 regions were amplified. With the HTBI primer set, the TCR CDR3 went through a first round of RT-PCR. TCRdb analysed the multiplex PCR reads with MiXCR anew, one entry per CDR3 protein. The sample comprises over 500,000 distinct CDR3 sequences, around 15% of which are singletons, and roughly 13% rests with the top ten. The CDR3 sequence is 13 residues long. In germline, CDR1 is SGHRS, CDR2 YFSETQ. V was shortened by 2 bases and J by 1 base, with 6 bases between the two germline ends. The hyperthyroidism patients had all been newly diagnosed, and their disease duration was under 2 months. Their ages ranged from 18 to 65 years. This clonotype was recorded many times.

Sequencing input: blood. The gene calls are TRBV5-1 and TRBJ1-1, with unresolved D. The clonotype comes from a woman aged 40 to 49 with Graves' hyperthyroidism. This CDR3 is CASSLYENTEAFF. For the CDR3, the DNA is TGCGCCAGCAGCTTATATGAGAACACTGAAGCTTTCTTT.